This T cell receptor (beta chain) stems from a study of cytomegalovirus exposure and HLA in healthy donors. Whole-study findings and limits: Later on, a genetic analysis was performed. It linked a missense variant in DCLRE1C with V- and J-gene trimming of TCR beta. Indistinguishable V segments, including TRBV6-2 and TRBV6-3, were excluded. A cluster of highly shared sequence variants was likely a sequencing artifact. For most TCR beta V segments, an earlier analysis put the productive rate at about 87% or about 30% of the time.

The primer mix had 60 Vbeta and 13 Jbeta primers. Clones were sequenced by immunoSEQ multiplex PCR, and TCRdb holds only the in-frame ones, with some missing. The sample holds around 110,000 clones; 80% are singletons and the top ten take 2.1%. As concerns this clone: Its antigen is as yet unknown.

Germline V CDR1 and CDR2: SGHTA, FQGNSA. This CDR3 spans 14 amino acids. V shed 1 base, J shed 5 bases, and the junction held 3 bases outside the gene matches. The TCR sequence derives from a young man in good health and CMV-seronegative. Sample: PBMCs. The chain carries TRBV7-2 and TRBJ2-3; 7 bases match TRBD2. This chain's CDR3 is CASSLVGGIDTQYF. The CDR3 DNA sequence: TGTGCCAGCAGCTTAGTCGGGGGGATAGATACGCAGTATTTT.